This T cell receptor (beta chain) stems from a study of blood T cell repertoires in COVID-19. At the level of the study: Samples representing acute and convalescent COVID-19 were sourced from the United States, Italy and Spain. PBMCs, B-cell-depleted T cells, or T cells provided the cDNA or gDNA that made up the material.

The table lists this clone with a few counts. Per germline, CDR1 SGHTS and CDR2 YDEGEE. CDR3 size: 14 residues. V trimming: 5 bases; J trimming: 5 bases; junction bases outside the gene matches: 4. Under the authors' procedure: Estimates of nucleated cell counts were drawn from the amplification of reference gene primers. Sequencing used immunoSEQ multiplex PCR; TCRdb keeps in-frame clones, though not all of them. V and J calls and clone size are copied from that table; D and trimming were computed from the DNA. Here the sample spans about 300,000 clones, around 87% being singletons. The rearrangement links TRBV5-8 to TRBJ1-6; the match to TRBD1 covers 7 bases. The receptor's source is a man aged 70-80 years with acute or convalescent COVID-19. The sequenced sample consisted of peripheral blood. The CDR3 region is CASSWDSNNSPLHF. The CDR3 DNA is TGTGCCAGCAGTTGGGACAGCAATAATTCACCCCTCCACTTT.